This T cell receptor (beta chain) was captured by sequencing in a study of sequential checkpoint blockade in melanoma. This clone is large by share. Produced via immunoSEQ multiplex PCR; TCRdb's table is partial and in-frame only. This repertoire shows about 2,000 clones, under 30% found once; its top ten account for less than 15%. This CDR3 has 15 amino acids. From germline, CDR1 is SGHNT and CDR2 YENEEA. V was pared by 5 bases and J by 2 bases, with 13 bases between. Treatment specified: randomized to nivolumab then ipilimumab (arm A) or the reverse (arm B). Specimen: tumor tissue (inferred from file names), collected from a patient given nivolumab and ipilimumab in sequence. J is TRBJ2-1 and V is TRBV11-3; a weak D match, TRBD1 (6 bases). This clonotype was obtained from a human donor with melanoma. The CDR3 nucleotides read TGTGCCAGCAGCCTCGTACAGGGAACCTACAATGAGCAGTTCTTC. Its translation is CASSLVQGTYNEQFF.